One sample yielded the 26 T cell receptor beta chains listed below, sequenced in a study of OX40 agonist ivuxolimab in advanced cancers. Assay: immunoSEQ multiplex PCR; the TCRdb copy retains only in-frame clones and omits some. The table records tens of thousands of clones, around 77% of them present only once. The specimen comprised CD4+ or CD8+ T cells sorted from blood, sampled in a trial of the OX40 agonist ivuxolimab. The receptors shown here come from an adult with an advanced solid tumor such as melanoma, head and neck, liver or kidney cancer.

V gene TRBV11-2 combines with J gene TRBJ2-1; the D gene is possibly TRBD1 (5 bases). Per the germline V gene, CDR1 is SGHAT and CDR2 is FQNNGV. The CDR3 is 15 amino acids. V was cut by 1 base and J by 7 bases, with 14 bases left in between. The CDR3 protein is CASSLGGSRGNEQFF. DNA of the CDR3: TGTGCCAGCAGCTTAGGAGGATCAAGGGGAAATGAGCAGTTCTTC.

The gene calls are TRBV7-2 and TRBJ2-7; 8 positions agree with TRBD1. The trim removed 5 bases at V and 2 bases at J, leaving 5 bases unmatched. Germline lookup yields CDR1 SGHTA and CDR2 FQGNSA. The length of the CDR3 is 14 residues. The CDR3 spells CASSPRTGTYEQYF. DNA for the CDR3: TGTGCCAGCAGCCCGCGGACAGGGACCTACGAGCAGTACTTC.

The chain carries TRBV6-1 and TRBJ1-4; D not resolved. The CDR3 runs to 15 residues. Germline CDR1 MNHNS, CDR2 SASEGT. The V end was cut by 5 bases, the J end by 0 bases, with 10 bases between. The CDR3: CASSKGHSTNEKLFF. The CDR3 DNA reads TGTGCCAGCAGTAAGGGTCATTCAACTAATGAAAAACTGTTTTTT.

The gene calls are TRBV5-1 and TRBJ2-5, with D unresolved. V lost 4 bases to trimming and J lost 2 bases, with 3 bases between them. Germline-derived CDR1 and CDR2 are SGHRS and YFSETQ. The length of the CDR3 is 11 residues. CDR3 region: CASSQQETQYF. In DNA, the CDR3 is TGCGCCAGCAGCCAACAAGAGACCCAGTACTTC.

The chain links TRBV29-1 to TRBJ1-6; D not resolved. The V end was cut by 5 bases, the J end by 7 bases, with 18 bases between. Germline V gene lookup returns CDR1 SQVTM and CDR2 ANQGSEA. The length of the CDR3 is 15 residues. CDR3 in DNA: TGCAGCGTTTCTTTCGGACTTCGGTCCAATTCACCCCTCCACTTT. Amino acid sequence: CSVSFGLRSNSPLHF.

The chain has TRBV7-3 and TRBJ2-5; 10 nucleotides agree with TRBD2. The germline gives CDR1 SGHTA, CDR2 FQGTGA. With 6 bases clipped from V and 0 bases from J, the junction kept 4 bases outside the gene matches. The length of the CDR3 is 15 residues. The CDR3 nucleotides read TGTGCCAGCAGTCTACTAGCGGGGAACCAAGAGACCCAGTACTTC. Translated: CASSLLAGNQETQYF.

The rearrangement joins TRBV28 to TRBJ2-1; D is uncertain. Germline CDR1 MDHEN, CDR2 SYDVKM. Deletions cut 6 bases from V and 3 bases from J, with 9 bases between. The CDR3 runs to 13 residues. The CDR3 bases are TGTGCCAGCAGCGGACCAATCTACAATGAGCAGTTCTTC. Residues: CASSGPIYNEQFF.

The chain links TRBV7-3 to TRBJ1-2; 8 positions agree with TRBD1. Trimming cost V 5 bases and J 7 bases; bases outside gene matches: 12. The CDR3 is 15 amino acids. Germline V lookup: CDR1 SGHTA, CDR2 FQGTGA. The CDR3 DNA reads TGTGCCAGCAGCCCCAAGACAGGGGAGACAAGTGGCTACACCTTC. It codes for CASSPKTGETSGYTF. Full variable domain (remainder filled in from reference TRBV7-3 and TRBJ1-2): GAGVSQTPSNKVTEKGKYVELRCDPISGHTALYWYRQSLGQGPEFLIYFQGTGAADDSGLPNDRFFAVRPEGSVSTLKIQRTERGDSAVYLCASSPKTGETSGYTFGSGTRLTVV.

The chain combines TRBV6-1 with TRBJ1-5; the D is unclear. There are 14 residues in the CDR3. Trimming left V 4 bases short and J 2 bases short, with 9 bases between. Germline V gives CDR1 MNHNS, CDR2 SASEGT. CDR3 bases: TGTGCCAGCAGTGTTTCAAGGGGCAATCAGCCCCAGCATTTT. It is translated as CASSVSRGNQPQHF.

CDR3 nucleotide sequence: TGTGCCAGCAGCCCAAGGTGGGGGGAAACCGGGGAGCTGTTTTTT. It specifies CASSPRWGETGELFF. This rearrangement joins TRBV9 to TRBJ2-2, with a weak D call TRBD2 (6 bases). Germline V gives CDR1 SGDLS, CDR2 YYNGEE. V shed 4 bases and J shed 5 bases, with 15 bases lying between them. The CDR3 length is 15 residues.

The V gene is TRBV27, the J gene TRBJ2-1; TRBD2 matches 9 bases. V was clipped by 5 bases and J by 6 bases; unmatched bases: 8. The length of the CDR3 is 15 residues. Germline V lookup: CDR1 MNHEY, CDR2 SMNVEV (reference sequence). The CDR3 DNA reads as TGTGCCAGCAGTCGGCCGGGACTAGCATCCAATGAGCAGTTCTTC. Protein sequence: CASSRPGLASNEQFF.

In DNA form, the CDR3 reads TGTGCCAGCAGCTTAACAGGGAACAATGAGCAGTTCTTC. Translation: CASSLTGNNEQFF. V gene TRBV7-9 combines with J gene TRBJ2-1, with D perhaps TRBD1 (6 bases). In germline, CDR1 is SEHNR, CDR2 FQNEAQ (reference sequence). V was trimmed by 2 bases and J by 5 bases, leaving 7 bases between them. The CDR3 totals 13 residues.

The rearrangement joins TRBV27 to TRBJ2-3; 8 bases fit TRBD2. This CDR3 region has 16 residues. In germline, CDR1 is MNHEY, CDR2 SMNVEV (reference sequence). Trimming cost V 5 bases and J 7 bases; bases outside gene matches: 14. The CDR3, as DNA: TGTGCCAGCAGTACCGCCGGGACTAGTAAACCTTATACGCAGTATTTT. Its protein product is CASSTAGTSKPYTQYF.

This sequence joins TRBV18 and TRBJ2-3; D is possibly TRBD1 or TRBD2 (5 bases each). This CDR3 is built from 17 residues. Germline values: CDR1 KGHSH, CDR2 LQKENI. The V gene lost 4 bases and the J gene lost 5 bases, with 22 bases spanning the gap. The chain's CDR3 is CASSLTGGSAQRDTQYF. As DNA, the CDR3 is TGTGCCAGCTCACTAACTGGGGGTAGCGCCCAACGAGATACGCAGTATTTT.

This clone has only a few counts. The chain joins TRBV7-8 to TRBJ1-6; D might be TRBD1 (5 bases). The germline V and J ends were trimmed by 5 bases and 0 bases, with 14 bases remaining between them. The CDR3 runs to 17 residues. The germline V gene encodes CDR1 SGHVS and CDR2 FQNEAQ. CDR3 sequence reads: CASSPRTPSSYNSPLHF. The CDR3 bases are TGTGCCAGCAGCCCGAGGACACCATCCTCCTATAATTCACCCCTCCACTTT. Full variable domain (rest looked up from reference TRBV7-8 and TRBJ1-6): GAGVSQSPRYKVAKRGQDVALRCDPISGHVSLFWYQQALGQGPEFLTYFQNEAQLDKSGLPSDRFFAERPEGSVSTLKIQRTQQEDSAVYLCASSPRTPSSYNSPLHFGNGTRLTVT.

This clone was detected a few times. The junction departs from germline at one end; a sequencing error may be responsible. The chain couples TRBV28 to TRBJ2-2; the D gene is possibly TRBD1 (7 bases). The CDR3 length is 13 residues. Per the germline V gene, CDR1 is MDHEN and CDR2 is SYDVKM. The CDR3 spells CASSTRGDGKLFF. CDR3 coding DNA: TGTGCCAGCAGCACCAGGGGGGACGGGAAGCTGTTTTTT.

V and J are TRBV6-5 and TRBJ2-5; 7 nucleotides agree with TRBD1. V shed 4 bases and J 3 bases; nucleotides not matched to a gene: 2. This CDR3 spans 13 amino acids. CDR1 is MNHEY and CDR2 is SVGAGI in the germline V gene. The CDR3, as DNA: TGTGCCAGCAGTTTTACAGGGGAAGAGACCCAGTACTTC. The encoded protein is CASSFTGEETQYF.

The chain has TRBV20-1 and TRBJ2-1; D not certain. The CDR3 runs 10 residues. Germline V gene data show CDR1 as DFQATT and CDR2 as SNEGSKA (reference sequence). The V end was cut by 6 bases, the J end by 9 bases, with 9 bases between. In DNA form, the CDR3 reads TGCAGTGCCACACGCTTTGAGCAGTTCTTC. Translating it yields CSATRFEQFF.

This clone was seen once. The chain carries TRBV2 and TRBJ1-2, with TRBD1 matching over 9 bases. There are 15 residues in the CDR3. CDR1 SNHLY and CDR2 FYNNEI come from the germline V gene. V was pared by 4 bases and J by 4 bases, with 7 bases of the junction left unmatched. CDR3 region: CASSVTGGIVYGYTF. Here the CDR3 DNA reads TGTGCCAGCAGTGTGACAGGGGGGATTGTCTATGGCTACACCTTC. Based on the CDR3 plus reference TRBV2 and TRBJ1-2, the full variable domain is EPEVTQTPSHQVTQMGQEVILRCVPISNHLYFYWYRQILGQKVEFLVSFYNNEISEKSEIFDDQFSVERPDGSNFTLKIRSTKLEDSAMYFCASSVTGGIVYGYTFGSGTRLTVV.

This sequence joins TRBV5-6 and TRBJ2-1; tentatively, D is TRBD2 (5 bases). The ends were cut back, 2 bases at V and 3 bases at J, with 12 bases in the middle. The length of the CDR3 is 15 residues. The germline V gene encodes CDR1 SGHDT and CDR2 YYEEEE. The CDR3 protein is CASSLFGGSYNEQFF. CDR3 DNA: TGTGCCAGCAGCTTATTTGGAGGAAGCTACAATGAGCAGTTCTTC.

V is TRBV2 and J is TRBJ2-5; TRBD2 aligns across 10 bases. The CDR3 sequence is 16 residues long. J was trimmed by 4 bases and V by 5 bases; bases with no gene match: 10. Germline V gives CDR1 SNHLY, CDR2 FYNNEI. The CDR3: CASSQRASGGLETQYF. The CDR3 DNA is TGTGCCAGCAGTCAACGGGCTAGCGGGGGTTTAGAGACCCAGTACTTC.

The chain combines TRBV7-9 with TRBJ1-4; TRBD1 agrees at 8 bases. V was clipped by 5 bases and J by 6 bases; unmatched bases: 5. The CDR3 covers 14 residues. Per germline, CDR1 SEHNR and CDR2 FQNEAQ (reference sequence). The CDR3 sequence is CASSTPGGYEKLFF. The CDR3 bases are TGTGCCAGCAGCACCCCAGGGGGCTATGAAAAACTGTTTTTT.

The CDR3: CASSGSGSYNEQFF. The CDR3 nucleotides read TGTGCCAGCAGTGGTAGCGGGAGTTACAATGAGCAGTTCTTC. V usage is TRBV28 and J usage is TRBJ2-1; the match to TRBD2 covers 9 bases. This CDR3 spans 14 amino acids. CDR1 and CDR2 from the germline V gene are MDHEN and SYDVKM. V gave up 5 bases and J gave up 4 bases; unmatched junction bases: 3.

The rearrangement links TRBV9 to TRBJ2-1; D is perhaps TRBD2 (6 bases). The CDR3 length is 14 residues. Germline lookup yields CDR1 SGDLS and CDR2 YYNGEE. V shed 3 bases and J shed 7 bases, with 14 bases lying between them. The CDR3 DNA follows: TGTGCCAGCAGCGATTCACCCGGGGGTAATGAGCAGTTCTTC. Translation gives CASSDSPGGNEQFF.

This chain connects TRBV5-1 to TRBJ1-5, with D possibly being TRBD1 (6 bases). V lost 7 bases, J lost 0 bases, and 23 bases lay in between. The germline gives CDR1 SGHRS, CDR2 YFSETQ. There are 18 residues in the CDR3. Here the CDR3 reads CASPHPPGDGHSNQPQHF. The CDR3 bases are TGCGCCAGCCCTCACCCGCCAGGGGACGGTCATAGCAATCAGCCCCAGCATTTT.

V and J are TRBV7-8 and TRBJ1-1; the D is unclear. There are 14 residues in the CDR3. Germline CDR1 and CDR2: SGHVS and FQNEAQ. The V end lost 5 bases, the J end lost 0 bases, and 10 bases lay between the germline ends. In DNA form, the CDR3 reads TGTGCCAGCAGCCGGCGGGGTATGAACACTGAAGCTTTCTTT. Translated, it gives CASSRRGMNTEAFF.